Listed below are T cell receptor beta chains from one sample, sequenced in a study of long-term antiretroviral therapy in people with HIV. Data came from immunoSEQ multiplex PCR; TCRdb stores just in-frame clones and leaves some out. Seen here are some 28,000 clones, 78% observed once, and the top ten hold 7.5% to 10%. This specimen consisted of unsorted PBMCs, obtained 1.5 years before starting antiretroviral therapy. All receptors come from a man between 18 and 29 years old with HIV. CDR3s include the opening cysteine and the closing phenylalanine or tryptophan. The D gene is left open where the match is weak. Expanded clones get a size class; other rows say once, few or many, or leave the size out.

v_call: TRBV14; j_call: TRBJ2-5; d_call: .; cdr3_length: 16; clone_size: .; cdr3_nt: TGTGCCAGCAGCCAACCCGAGTCGGGGAACCGAGAGACCCAGTACTTC; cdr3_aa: CASSQPESGNRETQYF
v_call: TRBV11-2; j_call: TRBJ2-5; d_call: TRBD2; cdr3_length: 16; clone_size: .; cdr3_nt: TGTGCCAGCAGGCCTTCAAGCGGGGTTAAAAGGGAGACCCAGTACTTC; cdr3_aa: CASRPSSGVKRETQYF
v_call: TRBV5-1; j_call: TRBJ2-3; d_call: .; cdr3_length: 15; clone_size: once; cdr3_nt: TGCGCCAGCAGCGCGGACGGATCTAGCACAGATACGCAGTATTTT; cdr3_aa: CASSADGSSTDTQYF
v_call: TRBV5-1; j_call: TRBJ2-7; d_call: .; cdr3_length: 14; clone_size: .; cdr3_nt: TGCGCCAGCAGCGTTAGCGGAGGCTCCTACGAGCAGTACTTC; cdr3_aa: CASSVSGGSYEQYF
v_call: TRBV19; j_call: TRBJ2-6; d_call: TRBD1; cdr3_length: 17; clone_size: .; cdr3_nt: TGTGCCAGTAGTATCGGACAGGGGGTCTCTGGGGCCAACGTCCTGACTTTC; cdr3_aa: CASSIGQGVSGANVLTF
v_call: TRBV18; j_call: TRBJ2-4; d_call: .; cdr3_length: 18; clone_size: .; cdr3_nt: TGTGCCAGCTCCCCCCGACAGCGGGCCGTTGCAGCCAAAAACATTCAGTACTTC; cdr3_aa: CASSPRQRAVAAKNIQYF
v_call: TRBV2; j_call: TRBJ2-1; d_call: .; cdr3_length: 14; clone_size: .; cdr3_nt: TGTGCCAGCAGGAAACCGGGAGAATACAATGAGCAGTTCTTC; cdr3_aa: CASRKPGEYNEQFF
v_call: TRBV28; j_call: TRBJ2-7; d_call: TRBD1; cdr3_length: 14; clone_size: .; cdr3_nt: TGTGCCAGCAGTCTAAGACAGGGACCGGCGGCGCAGTACTTC; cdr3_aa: CASSLRQGPAAQYF
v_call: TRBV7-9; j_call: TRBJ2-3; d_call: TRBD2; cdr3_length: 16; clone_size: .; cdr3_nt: TGTGCCAGCAGCCCTCGACTAGCGGAGAGCACAGATACGCAGTATTTT; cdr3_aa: CASSPRLAESTDTQYF
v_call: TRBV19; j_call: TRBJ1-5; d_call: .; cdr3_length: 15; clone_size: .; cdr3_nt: TGTGCCAGTAGTATGTGGACAGCTAGCAATCAGCCCCAGCATTTT; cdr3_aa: CASSMWTASNQPQHF
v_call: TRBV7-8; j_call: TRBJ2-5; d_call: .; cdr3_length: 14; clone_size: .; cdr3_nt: TGTGCCAGCAGCGATGGGGGGTACCAAGAGACCCAGTACTTC; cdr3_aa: CASSDGGYQETQYF
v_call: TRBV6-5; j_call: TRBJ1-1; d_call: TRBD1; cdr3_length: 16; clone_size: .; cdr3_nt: TGTGCCAGCAGTTCAGACCGGACAGGGGGAAACACTGAAGCTTTCTTT; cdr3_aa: CASSSDRTGGNTEAFF
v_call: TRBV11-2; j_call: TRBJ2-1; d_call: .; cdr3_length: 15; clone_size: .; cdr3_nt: TGTGCCAGCAGCTCCGAGGGTGTGAACTACAATGAGCAGTTCTTC; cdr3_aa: CASSSEGVNYNEQFF
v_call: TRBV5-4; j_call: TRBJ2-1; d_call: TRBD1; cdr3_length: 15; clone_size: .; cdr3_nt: TGTGCCAGCAGCTTGAAGGGGACAGGTGAAAATGAGCAGTTCTTC; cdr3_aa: CASSLKGTGENEQFF
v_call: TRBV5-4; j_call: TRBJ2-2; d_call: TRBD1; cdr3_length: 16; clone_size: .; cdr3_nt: TGTGCCAGCAGCAGAAAAGGACAGGGAAACACCGGGGAGCTGTTTTTT; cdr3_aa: CASSRKGQGNTGELFF
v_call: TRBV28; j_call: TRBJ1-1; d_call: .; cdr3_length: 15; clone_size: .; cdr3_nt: TGTGCCAGCCGCACACCCCGGGGTGTAGTCACTGAAGCTTTCTTT; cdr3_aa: CASRTPRGVVTEAFF
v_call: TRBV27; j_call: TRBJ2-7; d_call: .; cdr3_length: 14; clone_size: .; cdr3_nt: TGTGCCAGCTCTCCCCGGTCTGTCTACTACGAGCAGTACTTC; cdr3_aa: CASSPRSVYYEQYF
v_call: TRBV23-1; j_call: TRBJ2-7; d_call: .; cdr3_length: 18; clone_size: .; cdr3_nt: TGCGCCAGCAGTCAATCGATAGACTTGAATGAGACGTACTACGAGCAGTACTTC; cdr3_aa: CASSQSIDLNETYYEQYF
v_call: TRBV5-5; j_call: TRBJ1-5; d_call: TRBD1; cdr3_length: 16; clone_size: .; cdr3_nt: TGTGCCAGCAGCCGGACAGGGTACGCCGCGGGGCAGCCCCAGCATTTT; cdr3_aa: CASSRTGYAAGQPQHF
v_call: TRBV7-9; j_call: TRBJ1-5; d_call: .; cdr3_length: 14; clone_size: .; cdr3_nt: TGTGCCAGCAGCTTAGTGGTACCCGTACAGCCCCAGCATTTT; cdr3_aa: CASSLVVPVQPQHF
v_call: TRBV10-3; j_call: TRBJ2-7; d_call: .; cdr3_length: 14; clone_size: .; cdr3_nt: TGTGCCATCAGTGAGTTTGTCACCCACTACGAGCAGTACTTC; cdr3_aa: CAISEFVTHYEQYF
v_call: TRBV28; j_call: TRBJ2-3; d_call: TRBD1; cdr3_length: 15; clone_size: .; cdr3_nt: TGTGCCAGCAGCGATGGGGGACAGTACACAGATACGCAGTATTTT; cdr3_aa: CASSDGGQYTDTQYF
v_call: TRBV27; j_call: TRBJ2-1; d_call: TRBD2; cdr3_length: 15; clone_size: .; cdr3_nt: TGTGCCAGCAGTCTGTCGGGGGGTACCTACAATGAGCAGTTCTTC; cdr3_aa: CASSLSGGTYNEQFF
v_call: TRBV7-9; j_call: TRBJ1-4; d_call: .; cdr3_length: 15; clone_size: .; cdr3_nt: TGTGCCAGCAGCTTACAGGACAGTTATAATGAAAAACTGTTTTTT; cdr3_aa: CASSLQDSYNEKLFF
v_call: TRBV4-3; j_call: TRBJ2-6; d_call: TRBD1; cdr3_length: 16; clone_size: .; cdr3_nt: TGCGCCAGCAGCCAAGTTGACAGGGGTGGGGCCAACGTCCTGACTTTC; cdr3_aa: CASSQVDRGGANVLTF
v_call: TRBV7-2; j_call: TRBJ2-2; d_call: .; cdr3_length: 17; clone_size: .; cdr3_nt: TGTGCCAGCAGCTTTTCTTGGGGGGCTTCGGGCACCGGGGAGCTGTTTTTT; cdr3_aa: CASSFSWGASGTGELFF
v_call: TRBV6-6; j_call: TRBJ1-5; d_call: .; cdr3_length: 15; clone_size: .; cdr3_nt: TGTGCCAGCAGAAATAGCGGCGGTTTCGATCAGCCCCAGCATTTT; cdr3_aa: CASRNSGGFDQPQHF
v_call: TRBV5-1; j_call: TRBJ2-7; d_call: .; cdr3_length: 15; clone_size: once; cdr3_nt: TGCGCCAGCAGCTCTGGCGGGGCGATCTCCTACGAGCAGTACTTC; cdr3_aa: CASSSGGAISYEQYF
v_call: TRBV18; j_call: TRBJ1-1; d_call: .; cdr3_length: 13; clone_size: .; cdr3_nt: TGTGCCAGCTCACAGAACAGGGCCACTGAAGCTTTCTTT; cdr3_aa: CASSQNRATEAFF
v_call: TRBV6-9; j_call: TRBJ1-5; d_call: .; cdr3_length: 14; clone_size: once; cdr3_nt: TGTGCCAGCGGGGGCGGGGGGCTCTATCAGCCCCAGCATTTT; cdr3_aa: CASGGGGLYQPQHF